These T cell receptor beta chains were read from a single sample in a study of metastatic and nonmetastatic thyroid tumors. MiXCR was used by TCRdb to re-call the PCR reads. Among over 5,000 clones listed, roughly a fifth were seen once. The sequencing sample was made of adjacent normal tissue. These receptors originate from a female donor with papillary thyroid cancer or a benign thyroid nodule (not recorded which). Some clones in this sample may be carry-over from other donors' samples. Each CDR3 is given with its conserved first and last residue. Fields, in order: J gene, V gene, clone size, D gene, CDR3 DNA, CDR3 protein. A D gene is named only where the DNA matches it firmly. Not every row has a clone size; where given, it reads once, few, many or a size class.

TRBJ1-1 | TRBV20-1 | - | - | TGCAGTGCTGACCCAGGGTGCATGAACACTGAAGCTTTCTTT | CSADPGCMNTEAFF
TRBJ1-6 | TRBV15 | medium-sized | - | TGTGCCACCAGCGAAGTGAAGGGTGGCTCACCCCTCCACTTT | CATSEVKGGSPLHF
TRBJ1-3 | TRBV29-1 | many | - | TGCAGCGTTGAAGATCGGGGGACAAGCGGAAACACCATATATTTT | CSVEDRGTSGNTIYF
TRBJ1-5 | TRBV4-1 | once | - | TGCGCCAGCAGCCAGGGGAATCAGCCCCAGCATTTT | CASSQGNQPQHF
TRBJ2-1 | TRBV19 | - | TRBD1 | TGTGCCAGTACCCTGACAGGGGAAAACAATGAGCAGTTCTTC | CASTLTGENNEQFF
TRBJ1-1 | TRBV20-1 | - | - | TGCAGTGGCGGGCTGAACACTCAAGCTTTCTTT | CSGGLNTQAFF
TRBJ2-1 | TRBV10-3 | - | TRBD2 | TGTGCCAACACCGCCCCGGGACTAGCGGGGAATGAGCAGTTCTTC | CANTAPGLAGNEQFF
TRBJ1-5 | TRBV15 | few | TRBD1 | TGTGCCACCAGCAGTATACAGGGGCAACAGCCCCAGCATTTT | CATSSIQGQQPQHF
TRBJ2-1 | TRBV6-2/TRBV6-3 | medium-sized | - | TGTGCCAGCAGTGCTGGACCAGGACTGGGATACAATGAGCAGTTCTTC | CASSAGPGLGYNEQFF
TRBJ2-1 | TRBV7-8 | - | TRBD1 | TGTGCCAGCAGCTTAGCCGGACAGGACTACAATGAGCAGTTCTTC | CASSLAGQDYNEQFF